This TCR beta chain was retrieved from a study of blood T cell repertoires in COVID-19. Overall study: Samples taken during acute and convalescent COVID-19 were collected in the United States, Italy and Spain. Nucleic acid was either cDNA or gDNA, and it came from T cells, B-cell-depleted T cells, or PBMCs.

Methods used by the authors: Estimates of nucleated cell counts were drawn from the amplification of reference gene primers. Only in-frame clones appear in the TCRdb table, and some are missing; sequencing was by immunoSEQ multiplex PCR. V, J and clone size reflect that table, while D and trimming were determined from the DNA. The data show about 78,000 clones, less than 95% seen once. The V gene lost 7 bases and the J gene lost 0 bases, with 19 bases spanning the gap. Germline lookup yields CDR1 MDHEN and CDR2 SYDVKM. The CDR3 covers 17 residues. V and J are TRBV28 and TRBJ2-1; a weak D match, TRBD2 (6 bases). The sample comprised peripheral blood. This clonotype originated in a woman aged 45-65 years in a cohort sampled during active COVID-19. DNA of the CDR3: TGTGCCAGCACCTCAAGCGGGCCTAAGAGCTCCTACAATGAGCAGTTCTTC. Encoded protein: CASTSSGPKSSYNEQFF.